Sequencing of this T cell receptor beta chain was carried out in a study of OX40 agonist ivuxolimab in advanced cancers. The overall study: A mean age of roughly 60 years, range about 23 to 90, was recorded, and 82.7% were male. Study-wide findings and caveats: Some nonresponders also had low normalized T-cell clonal expansion.

Profiling relied on immunoSEQ multiplex PCR, and the TCRdb table lists in-frame clones only, not all of them. In the table there are some 38,000 clones, about 89% of which are singletons. Enrollment shut out patients with autoimmune disease history or systemic immunosuppression. The investigators sampled blood at baseline, at cycle 4 day 1, and at cycle 7 day 1. Points on this clone: Its antigen remains unknown.

The CDR3 length is 12 residues. Germline V gives CDR1 SGHNT, CDR2 YYREEE (reference sequence). V gave up 4 bases and J gave up 2 bases, with 7 bases separating them. This material consisted of CD4+ or CD8+ T cells sorted from blood, taken in a trial of the OX40 agonist ivuxolimab. The genes are TRBV5-4 and TRBJ2-7; the D is unclear. This TCR was recovered from an adult with an advanced solid tumor such as melanoma, head and neck, liver or kidney cancer. CDR3 bases: TGTGCCAGCAGCGTAGGGACCTACGAGCAGTACTTC. It translates to CASSVGTYEQYF.